This T cell receptor (beta chain) was found in a study of early T cells in non-severe SARS-CoV-2 infection. Turning to the study itself: Investigators sequenced bulk RNA drawn from unsorted whole blood, and chains remained unpaired.

Individual cDNA molecules were tagged with unique molecular identifiers, the study reported. One entry per CDR3 protein results from TCRdb running MiXCR on the 5' RACE reads. The sample includes 70,000 to 90,000 distinct CDR3 sequences, approximately 12% of them seen just once. The CDR3 loop spans 12 amino acids. The V and J ends lost 4 bases and 9 bases respectively, with 9 bases between them. Germline CDR1 SGHVS, CDR2 FNYEAQ. The chain joins TRBV7-6 to TRBJ2-2, with unresolved D. Specimen: whole blood. The TCR originated in an adult who was a healthcare worker with PCR-confirmed SARS-CoV-2 infection or an uninfected control (not recorded which). The CDR3: CASSSPRWELFF. CDR3 bases: TGTGCCAGCAGCTCCCCTCGCTGGGAGCTGTTTTTT.